This TCR beta chain was captured in a study of siplizumab effects on memory and regulatory T cells. The germline V and J ends were trimmed by 4 bases and 3 bases, with 6 bases remaining between them. This CDR3 is 13 amino acids long. Per germline, CDR1 MNHNS and CDR2 SASEGT. The method was immunoSEQ multiplex PCR; TCRdb's version includes in-frame clones alone and lacks a portion of them. The data show some 100,000 clones, approximately 94% seen once. The chain joins TRBV6-1 to TRBJ1-4; D is unresolved. Sequencing used CD8+ T cells sorted from blood. This clonotype was obtained from a human donor in good health. DNA of the CDR3: TGTGCCAGCAGTGCTAGGGCTAATGAAAAACTGTTTTTT. Translated, it gives CASSARANEKLFF.